This T cell receptor (beta chain) was sequenced in a study of shared clonotypes between healthy human individuals. Method: immunoSEQ multiplex PCR; TCRdb's copy keeps in-frame clones and lacks some. The table has about 2.4 million clones, 85% to 95% seen once. With regard to this clone: The sample has other DNA sequences that encode this CDR3 too.

The germline CDR1 and CDR2 sequences are MNHNS and SASEGT. Trimming stripped 5 bases from V and 2 bases from J, with 12 bases between. The CDR3 loop spans 15 amino acids. This clonotype originated in a man between 18 and 29 years old in good health. V is TRBV6-1 and J is TRBJ2-2; either TRBD1 or TRBD2 may supply D (7 bases each). Sequenced sample: naive CD4+ T cells sorted from blood. Subset given: CD45RA+ positively selected. Here the CDR3 DNA reads TGTGCCAGCAGTCGACAGGGACTAAACACCGGGGAGCTGTTTTTT. This codes for CASSRQGLNTGELFF.